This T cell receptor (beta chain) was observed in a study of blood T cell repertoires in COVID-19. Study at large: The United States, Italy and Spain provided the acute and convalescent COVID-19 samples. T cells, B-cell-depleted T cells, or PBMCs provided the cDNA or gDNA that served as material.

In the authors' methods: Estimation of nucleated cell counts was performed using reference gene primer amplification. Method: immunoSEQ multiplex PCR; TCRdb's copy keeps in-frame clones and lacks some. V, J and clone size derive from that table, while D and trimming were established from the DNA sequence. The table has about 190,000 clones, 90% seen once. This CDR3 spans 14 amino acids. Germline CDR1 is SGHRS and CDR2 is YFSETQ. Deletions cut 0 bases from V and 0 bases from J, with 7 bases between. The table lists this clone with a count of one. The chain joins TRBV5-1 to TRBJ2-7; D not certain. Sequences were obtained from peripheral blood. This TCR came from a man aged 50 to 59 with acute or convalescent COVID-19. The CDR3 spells CASSLGHFSYEQYF. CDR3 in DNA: TGCGCCAGCAGCTTGGGACACTTCTCCTACGAGCAGTACTTC.